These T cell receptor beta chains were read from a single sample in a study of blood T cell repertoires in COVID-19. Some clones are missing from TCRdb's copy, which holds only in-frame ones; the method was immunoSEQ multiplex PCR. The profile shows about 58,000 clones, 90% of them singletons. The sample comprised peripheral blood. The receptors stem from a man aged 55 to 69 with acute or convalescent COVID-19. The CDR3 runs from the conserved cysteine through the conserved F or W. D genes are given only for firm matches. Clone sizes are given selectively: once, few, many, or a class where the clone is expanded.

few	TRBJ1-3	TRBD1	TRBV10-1	CASKRRDSEKPSSGNTIYF	TGCGCCAGCAAGCGCCGGGACAGTGAAAAACCCAGCTCTGGAAACACCATATATTTT
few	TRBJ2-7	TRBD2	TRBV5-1	CASSRYVAGTSGSFYEQYF	TGCGCCAGCAGCCGCTATGTAGCTGGGACTAGCGGCTCGTTCTACGAGCAGTACTTC
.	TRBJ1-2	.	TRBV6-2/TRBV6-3	CASSPQLHYGYTF	TGTGCCAGCAGCCCACAGTTGCACTATGGCTACACCTTC
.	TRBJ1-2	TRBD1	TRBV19	CASSVTGGNYGYTF	TGTGCCAGTAGTGTCACAGGGGGCAACTATGGCTACACCTTC
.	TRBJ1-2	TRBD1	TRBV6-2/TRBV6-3	CASSTDRAEGYTF	TGTGCCAGCAGTACGGACAGGGCAGAAGGCTACACCTTC
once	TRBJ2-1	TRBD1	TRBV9	CASSFGQGQENEQFF	TGTGCCAGCAGCTTCGGACAGGGCCAAGAGAATGAGCAGTTCTTC
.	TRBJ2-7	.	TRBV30	CAGSRRNTPYEQYF	TGTGCCGGGTCCCGGCGGAACACTCCCTACGAGCAGTACTTC
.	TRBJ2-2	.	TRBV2	CASSELSNTGELFF	TGTGCCAGCAGTGAACTCTCCAACACCGGGGAGCTGTTTTTT
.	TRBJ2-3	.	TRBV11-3	CASSSGGEDTQYF	TGTGCCAGCAGCTCTGGGGGCGAAGATACGCAGTATTTT
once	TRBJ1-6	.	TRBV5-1	CASSLDGGNSPLHF	TGCGCCAGCAGCTTGGACGGGGGAAATTCACCCCTCCACTTT
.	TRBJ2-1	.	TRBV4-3	CASSQGVGGDEQFF	TGCGCCAGCAGCCAAGGGGTCGGCGGCGATGAGCAGTTCTTC
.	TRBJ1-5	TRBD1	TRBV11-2	CASSLGDSYNQPQHF	TGTGCCAGCAGCTTAGGGGACAGCTACAATCAGCCCCAGCATTTT